This is a list of T cell receptor beta chains from one sample in a study of blood T cell repertoires in COVID-19. Sequencing used immunoSEQ multiplex PCR; TCRdb keeps in-frame clones, though not all of them. The sample lists about 160,000 clones; roughly 90% were seen once. Specimen: PBMCs or T cells enriched from blood (not recorded which). All receptors derive from a woman aged 50 to 60 who had recovered from COVID-19. The CDR3 runs from the conserved cysteine through the conserved F or W. A D gene is named only where the DNA matches it firmly. Only some rows state a clone size, as once, few, many or a class for expanded clones.

clone_size	v_call	d_call	j_call	cdr3_aa	cdr3_nt
NA	TRBV10-3	NA	TRBJ2-2	CAISKSDGAGELFF	TGTGCCATCAGTAAATCGGACGGGGCCGGGGAGCTGTTTTTT
NA	TRBV6-2/TRBV6-3	NA	TRBJ1-4	CASSLGGSNEKLFF	TGTGCCAGCAGTTTGGGGGGATCTAATGAAAAACTGTTTTTT
NA	TRBV14	NA	TRBJ2-7	CASSQGGAVFDEQYF	TGTGCCAGCAGCCAAGGGGGAGCCGTTTTCGACGAGCAGTACTTC
NA	TRBV2	TRBD2	TRBJ2-7	CASSAAGGINEQYF	TGTGCCAGCAGTGCTGCGGGGGGAATCAACGAGCAGTACTTC
NA	TRBV7-8	TRBD1	TRBJ1-1	CASSPRTGTVSTEAFF	TGTGCCAGCAGCCCACGGACAGGGACGGTCAGCACTGAAGCTTTCTTT
NA	TRBV10-1	NA	TRBJ2-1	CASRITSDCEQFF	TGCGCCAGCAGAATTACATCGGACTGTGAGCAGTTCTTC
NA	TRBV27	TRBD1	TRBJ1-2	CAKLGQGGYTF	TGTGCCAAACTTGGACAGGGTGGCTACACCTTC
NA	TRBV27	NA	TRBJ1-2	CASSHARAGVYGYTF	TGTGCCAGCAGCCACGCCCGGGCGGGGGTCTATGGCTACACCTTC
NA	TRBV2	TRBD1	TRBJ1-2	CASRGTGTPRGYTF	TGTGCCAGCAGGGGGACAGGGACCCCTAGGGGCTACACCTTC
once	TRBV9	TRBD1	TRBJ1-1	CASSVALGQGDTEAFF	TGTGCCAGCAGCGTAGCTTTAGGACAGGGAGACACTGAAGCTTTCTTT
NA	TRBV7-2	NA	TRBJ2-1	CASSPGSSRGGHNEQFF	TGTGCCAGCAGCCCAGGCAGTTCAAGGGGGGGTCACAATGAGCAGTTCTTC
NA	TRBV3-1/TRBV3-2	NA	TRBJ1-3	CASSPSLNTIYF	TGTGCCAGCAGCCCCTCGTTAAACACCATATATTTT
NA	TRBV11-2	TRBD2	TRBJ2-5	CASSPRSTSGGRETQYF	TGTGCCAGCAGCCCTCGGTCGACTAGCGGGGGGCGAGAGACCCAGTACTTC
NA	TRBV7-2	TRBD1	TRBJ1-2	CASSGDREHTF	TGTGCCAGCAGCGGAGACAGGGAACACACCTTC
NA	TRBV5-1	NA	TRBJ1-4	CASSFGGNEKLFF	TGCGCCAGCAGCTTTGGCGGGAATGAAAAACTGTTTTTT
NA	TRBV2	TRBD1	TRBJ1-1	CASSHPEHIDRDTEAFF	TGTGCCAGCAGTCACCCAGAACACATTGACAGGGACACTGAAGCTTTCTTT
NA	TRBV4-2	NA	TRBJ1-1	CASSEGRTGFGTEAFF	TGTGCCAGCAGCGAGGGCCGAACAGGGTTTGGAACTGAAGCTTTCTTT